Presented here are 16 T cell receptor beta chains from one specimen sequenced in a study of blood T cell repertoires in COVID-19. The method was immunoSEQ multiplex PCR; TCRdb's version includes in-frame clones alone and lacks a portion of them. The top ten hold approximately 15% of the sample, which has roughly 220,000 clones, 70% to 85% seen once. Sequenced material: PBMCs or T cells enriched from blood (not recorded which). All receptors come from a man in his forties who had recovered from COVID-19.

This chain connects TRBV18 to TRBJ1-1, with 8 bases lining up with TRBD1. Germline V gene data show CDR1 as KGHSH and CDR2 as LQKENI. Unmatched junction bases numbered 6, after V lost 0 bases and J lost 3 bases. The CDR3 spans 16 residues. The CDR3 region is CASSPPIQGAHTEAFF. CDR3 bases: TGTGCCAGCTCACCACCGATTCAGGGGGCTCACACTGAAGCTTTCTTT.

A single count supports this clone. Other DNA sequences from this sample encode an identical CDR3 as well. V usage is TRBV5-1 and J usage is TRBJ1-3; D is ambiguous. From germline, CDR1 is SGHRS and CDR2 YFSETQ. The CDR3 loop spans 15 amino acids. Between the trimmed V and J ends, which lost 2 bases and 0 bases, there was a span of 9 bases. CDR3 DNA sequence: TGCGCCAGCAGCTTTGACCGGAGCTCTGGAAACACCATATATTTT. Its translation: CASSFDRSSGNTIYF. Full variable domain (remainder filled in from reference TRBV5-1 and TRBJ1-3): KAGVTQTPRYLIKTRGQQVTLSCSPISGHRSVSWYQQTPGQGLQFLFEYFSETQRNKGNFPGRFSGRQFSNSRSEMNVSTLELGDSALYLCASSFDRSSGNTIYFGEGSWLTVV.

The DNA of the CDR3 is TGCGCCAGCAGGGGACTATTTTTTGCCTCTAGCACAGATACGCAGTATTTT. This sequence encodes CASRGLFFASSTDTQYF. This sequence joins TRBV5-1 and TRBJ2-3; 7 nucleotides match TRBD2. Germline V gives CDR1 SGHRS, CDR2 YFSETQ. CDR3 length: 17 amino acids. Unmatched junction bases numbered 12, after V lost 5 bases and J lost 0 bases.

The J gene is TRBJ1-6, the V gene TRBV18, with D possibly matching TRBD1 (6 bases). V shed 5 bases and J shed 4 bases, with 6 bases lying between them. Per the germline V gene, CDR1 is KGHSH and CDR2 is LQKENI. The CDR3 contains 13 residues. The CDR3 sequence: CASSGQYNSPLHF. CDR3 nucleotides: TGTGCCAGCTCAGGACAGTATAATTCACCCCTCCACTTT.

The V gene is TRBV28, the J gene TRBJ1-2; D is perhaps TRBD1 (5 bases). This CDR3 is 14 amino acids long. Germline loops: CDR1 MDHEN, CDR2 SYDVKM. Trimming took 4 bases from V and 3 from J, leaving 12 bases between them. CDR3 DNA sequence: TGTGCCAGCAGTTCCATACCGGGGGACTATGGCTACACCTTC. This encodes CASSSIPGDYGYTF.

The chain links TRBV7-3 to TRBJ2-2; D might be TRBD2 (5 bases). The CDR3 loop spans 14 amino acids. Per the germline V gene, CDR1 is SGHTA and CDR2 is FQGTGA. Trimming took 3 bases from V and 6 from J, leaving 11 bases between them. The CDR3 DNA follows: TGTGCCAGCAGCTTCTCTCGGGAATCCGGGGAGCTGTTTTTT. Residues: CASSFSRESGELFF.

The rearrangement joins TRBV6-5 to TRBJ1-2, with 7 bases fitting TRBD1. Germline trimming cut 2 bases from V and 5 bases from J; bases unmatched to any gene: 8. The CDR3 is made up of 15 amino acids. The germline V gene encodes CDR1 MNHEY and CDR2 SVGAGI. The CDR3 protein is CASSYLGTEIYGYTF. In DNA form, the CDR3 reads TGTGCCAGCAGTTACCTGGGGACAGAGATTTATGGCTACACCTTC.

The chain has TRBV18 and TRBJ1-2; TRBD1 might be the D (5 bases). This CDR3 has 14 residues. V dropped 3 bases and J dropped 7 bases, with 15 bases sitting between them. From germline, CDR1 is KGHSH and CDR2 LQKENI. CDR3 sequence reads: CASSPPLDGAGYTF. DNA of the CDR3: TGTGCCAGCTCACCGCCCCTAGATGGGGCTGGCTACACCTTC.

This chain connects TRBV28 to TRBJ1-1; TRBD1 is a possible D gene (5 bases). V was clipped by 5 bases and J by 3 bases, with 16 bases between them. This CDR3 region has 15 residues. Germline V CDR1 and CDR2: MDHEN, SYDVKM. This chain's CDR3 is CASSLFRGLDTEAFF. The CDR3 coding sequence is TGTGCCAGCAGTCTCTTTAGGGGACTGGACACTGAAGCTTTCTTT.

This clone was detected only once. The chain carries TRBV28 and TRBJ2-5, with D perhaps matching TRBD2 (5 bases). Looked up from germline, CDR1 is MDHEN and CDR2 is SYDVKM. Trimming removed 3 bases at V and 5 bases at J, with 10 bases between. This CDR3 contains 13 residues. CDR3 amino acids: CASSFRGVETQYF. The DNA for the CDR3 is TGTGCCAGCAGTTTTCGGGGTGTCGAGACCCAGTACTTC.

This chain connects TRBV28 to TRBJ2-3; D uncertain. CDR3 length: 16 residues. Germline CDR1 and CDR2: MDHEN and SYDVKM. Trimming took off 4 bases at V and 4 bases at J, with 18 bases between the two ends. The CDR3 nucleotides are TGTGCCAGCAGTTCCCCCACTACCATTCGGGCAGATACGCAGTATTTT. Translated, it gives CASSSPTTIRADTQYF.

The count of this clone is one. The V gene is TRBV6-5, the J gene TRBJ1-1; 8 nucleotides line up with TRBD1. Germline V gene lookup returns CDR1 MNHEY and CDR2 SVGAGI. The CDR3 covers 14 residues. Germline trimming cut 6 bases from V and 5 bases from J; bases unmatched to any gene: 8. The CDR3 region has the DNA TGTGCCAGCAGCAGGGACAGGAGAGAGACTGAAGCTTTCTTT. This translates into CASSRDRRETEAFF.

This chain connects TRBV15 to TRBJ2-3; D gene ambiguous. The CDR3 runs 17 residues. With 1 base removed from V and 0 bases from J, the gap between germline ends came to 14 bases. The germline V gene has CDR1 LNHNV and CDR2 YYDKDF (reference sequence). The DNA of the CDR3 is TGTGCCACCAGCAGAGGAGGCGCGCGGATCAGCACAGATACGCAGTATTTT. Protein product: CATSRGGARISTDTQYF.

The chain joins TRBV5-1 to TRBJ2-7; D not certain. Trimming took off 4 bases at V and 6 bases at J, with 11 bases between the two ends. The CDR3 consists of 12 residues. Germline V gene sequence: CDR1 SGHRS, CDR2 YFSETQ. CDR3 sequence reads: CASSGQAAEQYF. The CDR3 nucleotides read TGCGCCAGCAGCGGGCAGGCAGCCGAGCAGTACTTC.

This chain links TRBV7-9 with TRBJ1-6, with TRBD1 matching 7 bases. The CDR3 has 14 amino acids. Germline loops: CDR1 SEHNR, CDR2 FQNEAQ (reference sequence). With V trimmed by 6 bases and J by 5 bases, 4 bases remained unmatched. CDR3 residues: CASSPDRDNSPLHF. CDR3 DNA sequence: TGTGCCAGCAGTCCCGACAGGGATAATTCACCCCTCCACTTT. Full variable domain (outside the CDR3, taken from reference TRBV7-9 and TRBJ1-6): DTGVSQNPRHKITKRGQNVTFRCDPISEHNRLYWYRQTLGQGPEFLTYFQNEAQLEKSRLLSDRFSAERPKGSFSTLEIQRTEQGDSAMYLCASSPDRDNSPLHFGNGTRLTVT.

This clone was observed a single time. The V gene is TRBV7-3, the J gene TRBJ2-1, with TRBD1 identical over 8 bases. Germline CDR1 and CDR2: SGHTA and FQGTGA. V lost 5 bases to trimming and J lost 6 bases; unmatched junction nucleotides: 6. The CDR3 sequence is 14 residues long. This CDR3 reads CASSQGDRLNEQFF. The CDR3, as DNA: TGTGCCAGCAGCCAAGGGGACAGGCTCAATGAGCAGTTCTTC.